This T cell receptor (beta chain) derives from a study of blood T cells in healthy people across ages. General observations from the study: It was not possible, with unsorted PBMCs, to conclusively compare naive and antigen-experienced cells. Among T cells, TCR beta diversity per million cells dropped roughly linearly as age rose.

It was with a sample-barcoded 5' primer and a J-beta primer mix that a second PCR of about 6 to 12 cycles was run. TCRdb re-called the 5' RACE reads with MiXCR, one entry per CDR3 protein. This repertoire shows 730,000 or so distinct CDR3 sequences, around 40% found once; its top ten account for 20% to 25%. This CDR3 is 14 amino acids long. With 5 bases clipped from V and 5 bases from J, the junction kept 7 bases outside the gene matches. Germline CDR1 and CDR2: LGHDT and YNNKEL (reference sequence). This clonotype turned up a few times. Its antigen is not known. Total RNA extraction produced at least 5 micrograms (per sample) for the study.

The receptor's source is an older woman in good health. The V call is TRBV3-1, the J call TRBJ2-3; TRBD2 aligns across 7 bases. The sequencing input was blood. For the CDR3, the DNA is TGTGCCAGCAGCTCCGGGACTACCTTAGATACGCAGTATTTT. This encodes CASSSGTTLDTQYF.